These T cell receptor beta chains were read from a single sample in a study of blood T cell repertoires in COVID-19. Profiling relied on immunoSEQ multiplex PCR, and the TCRdb table lists in-frame clones only, not all of them. This sample has fewer than 90,000 clones, with over 65% found just once. What was sequenced was peripheral blood. The receptors stem from a human donor in a cohort sampled during active COVID-19. The CDR3 runs from the conserved cysteine through the conserved F or W. Size is stated for part of the rows, as once, few or many counts, or as a class when the clone is expanded.

V gene	clone size	CDR3 protein
TRBV3-1/TRBV3-2	NA	CASGAGDFLGEQFF
TRBV5-5	NA	CASSLGTGNDIQYF
TRBV27	NA	CASSSYRGRNEKLFF
TRBV25-1	NA	CASSEFGMYF
TRBV30	NA	CAVTGRGTGLNNEQFF
TRBV27	NA	CASSFRVDYSGANVLTF
TRBV5-1	NA	CASSLTSGRFDEQYF
TRBV3-1/TRBV3-2	NA	CASSLAGTDTQYF
TRBV11-3	NA	CASSPTGGSGNEQFF
TRBV6-5	NA	CASTLDRGADTQYF
TRBV24-1	few	CATSDPRDSNQPQHF
TRBV7-3	NA	CASSQRQGSKSYNEQFF
TRBV7-3	few	CASSLRGDRVHEQYF
TRBV9	once	CASSSGSQETQYF
TRBV28	NA	CASSFSGVYEQYF
TRBV5-4	NA	CASTSPATGGGEAFF
TRBV2	NA	CASGTGNYGYTF
TRBV18	NA	CASSQGQGLYNEQFF
TRBV12-5	NA	CASGLHDRFGPYEQYF
TRBV7-8	NA	CASSLDFGTSAEQFF
TRBV10-3	NA	CAISVLRQGDYEQYF
TRBV6-1	NA	CASSERNYAGELFF
TRBV9	NA	CASSLGGGSESEQFF
TRBV7-8	NA	CASSFQGNTIYF
TRBV28	NA	CASSLFTGNGANVLTF
TRBV27	NA	CASSLDRGSNQPQHF
TRBV27	NA	CASSLGARGQGYTF
TRBV18	NA	CASSLTFSPSGSETQYF
TRBV11-3	NA	CASSTSGKETQYF
TRBV6-1	NA	CASSDRGGWDGYTF
TRBV20-1	once	CSASFPAGVREQYF
TRBV28	few	CASSISGAVYEKLFF
TRBV30	many	CASRPKGGYQPQHF
TRBV12-5	NA	CASGLGQANNEQFF
TRBV7-3	NA	CASSFSGSSYNEQFF
TRBV7-2	NA	CASSLGGAMGQPQHF
TRBV7-8	NA	CASSQSGGTYEQYF
TRBV19	NA	CASRQGLTPGGYTF
TRBV28	once	CASSAWGAEQYF
TRBV12-5	NA	CASGFGQAEAFF
TRBV11-2	NA	CASSLLGGTDTQYF
TRBV6-2/TRBV6-3	NA	CASSLRWTGGGAQPQHF